These 19 T cell receptor beta chains were all obtained from the same sample, sequenced in a study of T cells after yellow fever vaccination. Using its own MiXCR run on the 5' RACE reads, TCRdb lists one record per CDR3 protein. The sample consists of 350,000 or so distinct CDR3 sequences, roughly 8.4% of them appearing once. The specimen comprised PBMCs, sampled 45 days after the first yellow fever vaccination. The receptor source for this set is a man between 18 and 35 years old who received the YFV17D yellow fever vaccine.

This clonotype was observed a few times. The genes are TRBV7-9 and TRBJ1-5, with unresolved D. Germline lookup yields CDR1 SEHNR and CDR2 FQNEAQ (reference sequence). This CDR3 has 15 amino acids. Trimming removed 1 base at V and 2 bases at J, with 9 bases between. CDR3 coding DNA: TGTGCCAGCAGCTTAGAAGGATCAGGCAATCAGCCCCAGCATTTT. It translates to CASSLEGSGNQPQHF.

This clonotype was seen a handful of times. The chain couples TRBV7-2 to TRBJ2-7, with TRBD2 identical over 8 bases. Trimming cost V 6 bases and J 3 bases; bases outside gene matches: 10. CDR1 and CDR2 (germline): SGHTA, FQGNSA. CDR3 length: 15 residues. CDR3 nucleotide sequence: TGTGCCAGCAGTCAAAGCGGGGGAAACGGCTACGAGCAGTACGTC. This encodes CASSQSGGNGYEQYV.

This clonotype came up a few times. The chain carries TRBV7-6 and TRBJ2-5; perhaps TRBD2 as D (5 bases). Per the germline V gene, CDR1 is SGHVS and CDR2 is FNYEAQ. The CDR3 loop spans 15 amino acids. V was shortened by 5 bases and J by 5 bases, with 18 bases between the two germline ends. The CDR3 DNA is TGTGCCAGCAGCCCCTATCGGAATCCGGGGGAGACCCAGTACTTC. Translated, it gives CASSPYRNPGETQYF.

This clonotype came up a few times. This rearrangement joins TRBV4-3 to TRBJ2-3; D not resolved. This CDR3 is 13 amino acids long. The ends were cut back, 2 bases at V and 2 bases at J, with 5 bases in the middle. Germline assignment: CDR1 LGHNA and CDR2 YSLEER. CDR3 bases: TGCGCCAGCAGCCAATACTACACAGATACGCAGTATTTT. Protein sequence: CASSQYYTDTQYF.

This clonotype was counted a few times. The chain combines TRBV18 with TRBJ2-1; TRBD1 agrees at 9 bases. Trimming took 3 bases from V and 5 from J; bases not matched to a gene: 5. The CDR3 has 15 residues. Germline-derived CDR1 and CDR2 are KGHSH and LQKENI. CDR3 nucleotide sequence: TGTGCCAGCTCACCCGGGACAGGGTTTGACAATGAGCAGTTCTTC. This sequence encodes CASSPGTGFDNEQFF.

This chain uses TRBV7-2 with TRBJ2-7; D could derive from TRBD1 or TRBD2 (5 bases each). Trimming cost V 4 bases and J 1 base, with 17 bases left between them. This CDR3 region has 16 residues. CDR1 SGHTA and CDR2 FQGNSA come from the germline V gene. The CDR3 DNA sequence: TGTGCCAGCAGCTGGACCCGGGACGTTATATCCTACGAGCAGTACTTC. This sequence encodes CASSWTRDVISYEQYF.

This clonotype was seen more than once but under ten times. The CDR3 nucleotides read TGCGCCAGCAGCTCGGGACTAACCAACGGCTACAATGAGCAGTTCTTC. This sequence encodes CASSSGLTNGYNEQFF. The rearrangement uses TRBV5-1 and TRBJ2-1, with 7 bases matching TRBD2. Trimming cost V 3 bases and J 3 bases; bases outside gene matches: 9. CDR3 length: 16 amino acids. Germline V gene sequence: CDR1 SGHRS, CDR2 YFSETQ.

The chain recombines TRBV5-1 with TRBJ1-3; D is perhaps TRBD1 (5 bases). CDR1 is SGHRS, CDR2 YFSETQ, per germline. The germline V and J ends were trimmed by 2 bases and 2 bases, with 14 bases remaining between them. The CDR3 contains 16 residues. The CDR3 loop is CASSFQGGFTGNTIYF. CDR3 nucleotides: TGCGCCAGCAGCTTCCAGGGCGGCTTCACTGGAAACACCATATATTTT.

The V gene is TRBV5-5, the J gene TRBJ2-1, with 8 bases aligning to TRBD1. The CDR3 extends over 16 amino acids. Losses at the gene ends were 0 bases for V and 0 bases for J; bases not matched to a gene: 2. The germline V gene encodes CDR1 SGHKS and CDR2 YYEKEE (reference sequence). CDR3 DNA: TGTGCCAGCAGCTTGGACAGGGGGGTCTCCTACAATGAGCAGTTCTTC. It encodes CASSLDRGVSYNEQFF.

This clonotype was counted only a few times. The V and J genes are TRBV6-2 or TRBV6-3 and TRBJ2-1; D not resolved. Germline V lookup: CDR1 MNHEY, CDR2 SVGEGT. This CDR3 region has 17 residues. V was shortened by 5 bases and J by 0 bases, with 17 bases between the two germline ends. The CDR3 region is CASSLARTASSYNEQFF. The CDR3 DNA sequence: TGTGCCAGCAGTCTTGCTCGGACGGCCAGCTCCTACAATGAGCAGTTCTTC.

This rearrangement joins TRBV12-3 or TRBV12-4 to TRBJ1-6; maybe TRBD1 (5 bases). The CDR3 is 13 amino acids. Trimming left V 6 bases short and J 7 bases short, with 10 bases between. This chain's CDR3 is CASSPGPNSPLHF. CDR3 nucleotides: TGTGCCAGCAGCCCGGGACCGAATTCACCCCTCCACTTT.

The rearrangement joins TRBV5-4 to TRBJ2-3; perhaps TRBD2 as D (5 bases). Germline V gene data show CDR1 as SGHNT and CDR2 as YYREEE (reference sequence). The ends were cut back, 1 base at V and 4 bases at J, with 10 bases in the middle. The CDR3 contains 14 residues. CDR3 residues: CASSLPGSADTQYF. DNA for the CDR3: TGTGCCAGCAGCTTGCCGGGGAGCGCAGATACGCAGTATTTT.

At least ten counts were recorded for this clonotype. The chain recombines TRBV3-1 with TRBJ2-5; D gene unclear. This CDR3 region has 13 residues. The V gene lost 4 bases and the J gene lost 2 bases, with 8 bases spanning the gap. CDR1 and CDR2 from the germline V gene are LGHDT and YNNKEL (reference sequence). The CDR3 sequence is CASSPSRQETQYF. Here the CDR3 DNA reads TGTGCCAGCAGCCCTAGTAGGCAAGAGACCCAGTACTTC.

In this sample, this clonotype turned up many times. The chain couples TRBV11-2 to TRBJ2-7; no definite D call. The CDR3 length is 16 residues. V shed 1 base and J shed 3 bases, with 16 bases lying between them. Germline-derived CDR1 and CDR2 are SGHAT and FQNNGV. The DNA of the CDR3 is TGTGCCAGCAGCTTAGTAGGTAGGGTCCTTAACTACGAGCAGTACTTC. Translation gives CASSLVGRVLNYEQYF.

This clonotype has a handful of counts. The chain links TRBV5-6 to TRBJ1-1, with D unclear. The V gene's germline CDR1 is SGHDT and CDR2 YYEEEE. V lost 0 bases to trimming and J lost 5 bases, with 11 bases between them. The CDR3 has 14 residues. The CDR3 DNA reads as TGTGCCAGCAGCTTGGCCCTTTGGGGTACTGAAGCTTTCTTT. Its translation: CASSLALWGTEAFF.

The table lists this clonotype with a few counts. V usage is TRBV10-3 and J usage is TRBJ2-7; D possibly corresponds to TRBD1 (8 bases). In germline, CDR1 is ENHRY, CDR2 SYGVKD. The length of the CDR3 is 16 residues. The ends were cut back, 2 bases at V and 0 bases at J, with 14 bases in the middle. The CDR3 coding sequence is TGTGCCATCAGTGAGAGGACAGGGAGGGGCTCCTACGAGCAGTACGTC. This sequence encodes CAISERTGRGSYEQYV.

This rearrangement joins TRBV20-1 to TRBJ2-2; no clear D. Trimming took 1 base from V and 8 from J, leaving 8 bases between them. The germline V gene has CDR1 DFQATT and CDR2 SNEGSKA (reference sequence). CDR3 size: 12 residues. CDR3 in DNA: TGCAGTGCTAGAGGTTGGGCGGGGGAGCTGTTTTTT. This encodes CSARGWAGELFF.

The chain recombines TRBV5-1 with TRBJ2-2; 8 bases align to TRBD1. The CDR3 covers 16 residues. The germline V gene encodes CDR1 SGHRS and CDR2 YFSETQ. The V gene end was trimmed by 0 bases and the J gene end by 4 bases; junction bases not matched to a gene: 5. The CDR3 is CASSLAAGGFTGELFF. The CDR3 DNA sequence: TGCGCCAGCAGCTTGGCTGCAGGGGGCTTCACCGGGGAGCTGTTTTTT.

This clonotype was counted only a few times. The chain recombines TRBV12-3 or TRBV12-4 with TRBJ2-7; TRBD1 agrees at 10 bases. The CDR3 loop spans 18 amino acids. The ends lost 11 bases at V and 0 bases at J; junction bases unmatched: 19. CDR3 sequence reads: CAFSSDWTGGITSYEQYF. As DNA, the CDR3 is TGTGCCTTCAGTTCCGACTGGACAGGGGGTATCACCTCCTACGAGCAGTACTTC.